This is a list of T cell receptor beta chains from one sample in a study of CD8 T cells in Susac syndrome. TCRdb called the immunoSEQ multiplex PCR reads again in MiXCR, with one record for every CDR3 protein. This sample has about 430,000 distinct CDR3 sequences, with more than 70% found just once. Sample: CD8+ T cells from PBMCs. These receptors all come from a human donor with multiple sclerosis. Both conserved end residues are part of each CDR3. Each record gives: D gene, J gene, V gene, clone size, CDR3 protein, CDR3 DNA. D genes are given only for firm matches. Clone sizes are given selectively: once, few, many, or a class where the clone is expanded.

TRBD2	TRBJ2-1	TRBV27	few	CASSASGAYNEQFF	TGTGCCAGCAGTGCAAGCGGGGCGTACAATGAGCAGTTCTTC
TRBD1	TRBJ2-1	TRBV6-5	few	CASSYSGGQGDEQFF	TGTGCCAGCAGTTACTCTGGGGGACAGGGGGATGAGCAGTTCTTC
TRBD1	TRBJ2-7	TRBV30	-	CAWAGTGAYEQYF	TGTGCCTGGGCAGGGACAGGGGCCTACGAGCAGTACTTC
TRBD1	TRBJ1-1	TRBV10-3	-	CAIRQGGMNTEAFF	TGTGCCATCAGGCAGGGGGGGATGAACACTGAAGCTTTCTTT
-	TRBJ1-5	TRBV5-4	few	CASSLVPGDQPQHF	TGTGCCAGCAGCTTGGTACCGGGGGATCAGCCCCAGCATTTT
TRBD2	TRBJ2-1	TRBV27	-	CASSELAGGANEQFF	TGTGCCAGCAGTGAACTAGCGGGAGGGGCGAATGAGCAGTTCTTC
-	TRBJ2-3	TRBV6-5	-	CASSSDGYTDTQYF	TGTGCCAGCAGTTCGGACGGATACACAGATACGCAGTATTTT
TRBD2	TRBJ2-1	TRBV29-1	-	CSVEKAGGLDNEQFF	TGCAGCGTTGAGAAGGCGGGAGGGCTAGACAATGAGCAGTTCTTC
TRBD1	TRBJ1-1	TRBV27	-	CASSLKGQGYNEAFF	TGTGCCAGCAGTTTAAAGGGACAGGGCTACAATGAAGCTTTCTTT
-	TRBJ2-7	TRBV12-3/TRBV12-4	few	CASSSRRQFYEQYF	TGTGCCAGCAGTTCTCGAAGACAGTTCTATGAGCAGTACTTC
TRBD1	TRBJ2-3	TRBV20-1	-	CSARAPGTGGSRVITDTQYF	TGCAGTGCTAGAGCCCCCGGGACAGGGGGCTCTCGGGTAATCACAGATACGCAGTATTTT